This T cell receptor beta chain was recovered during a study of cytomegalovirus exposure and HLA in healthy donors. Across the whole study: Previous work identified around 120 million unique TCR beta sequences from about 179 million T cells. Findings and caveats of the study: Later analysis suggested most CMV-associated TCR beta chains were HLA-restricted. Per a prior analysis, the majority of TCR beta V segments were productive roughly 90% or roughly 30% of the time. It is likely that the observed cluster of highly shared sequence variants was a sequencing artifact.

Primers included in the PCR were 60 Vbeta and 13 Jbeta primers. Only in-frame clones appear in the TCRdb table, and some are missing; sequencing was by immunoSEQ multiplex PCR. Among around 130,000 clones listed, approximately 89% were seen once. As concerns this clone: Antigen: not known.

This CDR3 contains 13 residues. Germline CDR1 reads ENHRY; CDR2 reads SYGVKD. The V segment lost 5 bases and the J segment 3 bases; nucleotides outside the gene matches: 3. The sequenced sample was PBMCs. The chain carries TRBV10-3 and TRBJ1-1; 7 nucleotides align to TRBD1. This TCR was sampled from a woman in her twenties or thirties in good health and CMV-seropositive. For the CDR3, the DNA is TGTGCCATCAGTAGGGGGCCCGACACTGAAGCTTTCTTT. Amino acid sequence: CAISRGPDTEAFF.